The source of this T cell receptor (beta chain) is a study of blood T cells in healthy people across ages. Concerning this clonotype itself: The antigen remains unidentified.

A minimum of 7 million PBMCs was isolated per sample. Alongside a J-beta primer mix, a sample-barcoded 5' primer served in a second PCR lasting roughly 7 to 12 cycles. Carrying 12 random nucleotides, a template-switch adaptor labeled each individual cDNA molecule. Using its own MiXCR run on the 5' RACE reads, TCRdb lists one record per CDR3 protein. In the table there are about 720,000 distinct CDR3 sequences, around a fifth of which are singletons. Study results and limitations: The unknown donor CMV status may have confounded expanded clonotype changes.

With 5 bases removed from V and 2 bases from J, the gap between germline ends came to 15 bases. The CDR3 contains 15 residues. Germline assignment: CDR1 SNHLY and CDR2 FYNNEI. V usage is TRBV2 and J usage is TRBJ1-1; unclear D gene. The sequenced sample was blood. This TCR came from a man aged 65 to 85 in good health. CDR3 sequence: CASSSAEDGNTEAFF. The CDR3 DNA sequence: TGTGCCAGCAGTTCCGCTGAGGACGGTAACACTGAAGCTTTCTTT.